Shown below are 25 T cell receptor beta chains from a single sample sequenced in a study of cytotoxic CD8 clonotypes in ibrutinib-treated CLL. Method: immunoSEQ multiplex PCR; TCRdb's copy keeps in-frame clones and lacks some. The sample gives about 330,000 clones, roughly 70% of which show up once; around 6.6% is in the top ten. The starting material was PBMCs, obtained after 36 months of ibrutinib treatment. These TCRs come from a human donor with chronic lymphocytic leukemia.

The chain joins TRBV6-5 to TRBJ2-7; 9 bases are shared with TRBD2. Germline CDR1 is MNHEY and CDR2 is SVGAGI. Trimming removed 8 bases from V and 5 bases from J; junction bases left unmatched: 1. This CDR3 has 11 residues. The CDR3, as DNA: TGTGCCAGCCGACTAGCGGACGAGCAGTACTTC. Its protein is CASRLADEQYF.

The V and J genes are TRBV15 and TRBJ1-2, with a possible D match to TRBD1 (5 bases). Looked up from germline, CDR1 is LNHNV and CDR2 is YYDKDF (reference sequence). CDR3 size: 15 residues. Trimming left V 4 bases short and J 0 bases short, with 12 bases between. This CDR3 is CATSTPGGSNYGYTF. CDR3 DNA sequence: TGTGCCACCAGCACCCCCGGGGGGTCTAACTATGGCTACACCTTC.

The chain links TRBV5-1 to TRBJ2-4; TRBD2 is a possible D gene (5 bases). The V end was cut by 0 bases, the J end by 2 bases, with 15 bases between. CDR3 length equals 17 residues. From germline, CDR1 is SGHRS and CDR2 YFSETQ. The CDR3 protein is CASSLGRGINSKNIQYF. CDR3 sequence (DNA): TGCGCCAGCAGCTTGGGTCGGGGTATAAATTCCAAAAACATTCAGTACTTC.

CDR3 coding DNA: TGTGCCAGCAGCGTAGGGCTAGCGGGGGGTTGGGAAGAGACCCAGTACTTC. It specifies CASSVGLAGGWEETQYF. This chain uses TRBV9 with TRBJ2-5, with 11 bases lining up with TRBD2. The CDR3 length is 17 residues. The ends lost 0 bases at V and 3 bases at J; junction bases unmatched: 7. Germline-derived CDR1 and CDR2 are SGDLS and YYNGEE.

This chain connects TRBV28 to TRBJ1-4; D is unclear. The CDR3 totals 13 residues. From germline, CDR1 is MDHEN and CDR2 SYDVKM. V lost 1 base, J lost 7 bases, and 7 bases lay in between. The chain's CDR3 is CASSLSRGEKLFF. For the CDR3, the DNA is TGTGCCAGCAGTTTATCGCGCGGTGAAAAACTGTTTTTT.

This chain connects TRBV6-1 to TRBJ2-7; 8 bases agree with TRBD1. J lost 4 bases, V lost 5 bases, and 10 bases had no gene match. The CDR3 totals 15 residues. Germline loops: CDR1 MNHNS, CDR2 SASEGT. The CDR3 nucleotides are TGTGCCAGCAGTTTTTCCGGGACAGGTGTATACGAGCAGTACTTC. Protein: CASSFSGTGVYEQYF.

The gene calls are TRBV2 and TRBJ2-1; 9 bases are a match to TRBD1. The CDR3 consists of 15 residues. Germline loops: CDR1 SNHLY, CDR2 FYNNEI. The V and J ends lost 3 bases and 3 bases, in that order; junction bases with no gene match: 3. For the CDR3, the DNA is TGTGCCAGCAGTGATACAGGGGGCTTCTACAATGAGCAGTTCTTC. Its protein is CASSDTGGFYNEQFF. Filled out from reference TRBV2 and TRBJ2-1, the complete variable domain reads EPEVTQTPSHQVTQMGQEVILRCVPISNHLYFYWYRQILGQKVEFLVSFYNNEISEKSEIFDDQFSVERPDGSNFTLKIRSTKLEDSAMYFCASSDTGGFYNEQFFGPGTRLTVL.

This chain connects TRBV19 to TRBJ2-5; the match to TRBD1 covers 7 bases. CDR1 and CDR2 from the germline V gene are LNHDA and SQIVND (reference sequence). The CDR3 covers 13 residues. With V trimmed by 3 bases and J by 5 bases, 3 bases remained unmatched. The CDR3 sequence is CASSILRGETQYF. For the CDR3, the DNA is TGTGCCAGTAGTATCCTCAGGGGGGAGACCCAGTACTTC.

The genes are TRBV11-2 and TRBJ1-2; the match to TRBD1 covers 8 bases. V dropped 5 bases and J dropped 4; count of bases not matched to a gene: 9. Looked up from germline, CDR1 is SGHAT and CDR2 is FQNNGV. The CDR3 covers 15 residues. CDR3 sequence (DNA): TGTGCCAGCAGCCCCCGGACAGGGAATGGCTATGGCTACACCTTC. Translated, it gives CASSPRTGNGYGYTF.

This clone turned up a few times. The rearrangement uses TRBV7-8 and TRBJ2-2; D gene unclear. V shed 1 base and J shed 4 bases, with 4 bases lying between them. The CDR3 spans 13 residues. Germline V gives CDR1 SGHVS, CDR2 FQNEAQ. The CDR3 sequence is CASSLGGTGELFF. CDR3 DNA: TGTGCCAGCAGCTTAGGTGGCACCGGGGAGCTGTTTTTT.

V and J are TRBV15 and TRBJ1-5; a possible D gene is TRBD1 (5 bases). The germline V and J ends were trimmed by 0 bases and 3 bases, with 24 bases remaining between them. Germline loops: CDR1 LNHNV, CDR2 YYDKDF (reference sequence). This CDR3 has 20 amino acids. The CDR3 is CATSRENKRGIQGANQPQHF. Here the CDR3 DNA reads TGTGCCACCAGCAGAGAAAACAAACGGGGCATCCAGGGTGCCAATCAGCCCCAGCATTTT.

This sequence joins TRBV6-5 and TRBJ2-2; tentatively, D is TRBD1 (5 bases). The CDR3 runs 16 residues. The V gene lost 0 bases and the J gene lost 5 bases, with 13 bases spanning the gap. The V gene's germline CDR1 is MNHEY and CDR2 SVGAGI. CDR3 protein: CASSYSGRVGTGELFF. Here the CDR3 DNA reads TGTGCCAGCAGTTACTCGGGCAGGGTCGGGACCGGGGAGCTGTTTTTT.

This clone was seen a handful of times. The rearrangement links TRBV6-1 to TRBJ1-6, with D possibly TRBD1 on 5 matching bases. Germline loops: CDR1 MNHNS, CDR2 SASEGT. This CDR3 has 14 residues. Deletions cut 8 bases from V and 7 bases from J, with 15 bases between. DNA for the CDR3: TGTGCCAGCGAGAGGGGCAGGGCAAATTCACCCCTCCACTTT. It specifies CASERGRANSPLHF.

The chain uses TRBV18 and TRBJ2-3; D not certain. The germline CDR1 and CDR2 sequences are KGHSH and LQKENI. This CDR3 has 17 amino acids. V lost 0 bases to trimming and J lost 1 base, with 14 bases between them. The CDR3, as DNA: TGTGCCAGCTCACCACCGGAAGGGCGCATTGGCACAGATACGCAGTATTTT. Its translation is CASSPPEGRIGTDTQYF. The variable domain in full, with the rest retrieved from reference TRBV18 and TRBJ2-3, is NAGVMQNPRHLVRRRGQEARLRCSPMKGHSHVYWYRQLPEEGLKFMVYLQKENIIDESGMPKERFSAEFPKEGPSILRIQQVVRGDSAAYFCASSPPEGRIGTDTQYFGPGTRLTVL.

This chain connects TRBV7-2 to TRBJ2-7, with D possibly TRBD2 on 5 matching bases. The CDR3 covers 14 residues. Germline values: CDR1 SGHTA, CDR2 FQGNSA. V lost 3 bases and J 1 base, leaving 10 bases between the germline ends. CDR3 DNA: TGTGCCAGCAGCTTTTCTACGGGATCCTACGAGCAGTACTTC. This codes for CASSFSTGSYEQYF.

This chain uses TRBV12-5 with TRBJ1-1; possibly TRBD1 for D (6 bases). Looked up from germline, CDR1 is LGHNT and CDR2 is FRNRAP. The ends were cut back, 2 bases at V and 1 base at J, with 14 bases in the middle. The CDR3 totals 16 residues. In nucleotides, the CDR3 is TGTGCTAGTGGTTTGAATACAGGGAGCGGGAACACTGAAGCTTTCTTT. Its protein product is CASGLNTGSGNTEAFF. The whole variable domain, remainder taken from reference TRBV12-5 and TRBJ1-1, is DARVTQTPRHKVTEMGQEVTMRCQPILGHNTVFWYRQTMMQGLELLAYFRNRAPLDDSGMPKDRFSAEMPDATLATLKIQPSEPRDSAVYFCASGLNTGSGNTEAFFGQGTRLTVV.

This rearrangement joins TRBV10-2 to TRBJ1-1; no clear D. Germline loops: CDR1 WSHSY, CDR2 SAAADI. Trimming shortened V by 4 bases and J by 7 bases, and 7 bases separated the two germline ends. CDR3 size: 11 residues. CDR3 sequence reads: CASSVPGEAFF. CDR3 in DNA: TGCGCCAGCAGTGTGCCAGGTGAAGCTTTCTTT.

V usage is TRBV19 and J usage is TRBJ1-1; D ambiguous. The CDR3 runs to 14 residues. Trimming took 6 bases from V and 1 from J, leaving 12 bases between them. Germline CDR1 and CDR2: LNHDA and SQIVND (reference sequence). The CDR3 spells CASSIGPRNTEAFF. The DNA for the CDR3 is TGTGCCAGTAGCATCGGTCCCAGGAACACTGAAGCTTTCTTT.

The chain carries TRBV9 and TRBJ2-7; TRBD2 is a possible D gene (5 bases). With 1 base removed from V and 0 bases from J, the gap between germline ends came to 8 bases. Germline CDR1 SGDLS, CDR2 YYNGEE. The CDR3 contains 14 residues. CDR3 sequence reads: CASSVRAASYEQYF. The CDR3 DNA sequence: TGTGCCAGCAGCGTACGAGCGGCCTCCTACGAGCAGTACTTC. Looking up the rest from reference TRBV9 and TRBJ2-7 gives the full variable domain: DSGVTQTPKHLITATGQRVTLRCSPRSGDLSVYWYQQSLDQGLQFLIQYYNGEERAKGNILERFSAQQFPDLHSELNLSSLELGDSALYFCASSVRAASYEQYFGPGTRLTVT.

The chain recombines TRBV28 with TRBJ1-2; D gene unclear. V was shortened by 3 bases and J by 4 bases, with 12 bases between the two germline ends. Germline loops: CDR1 MDHEN, CDR2 SYDVKM. The length of the CDR3 is 14 residues. The CDR3 protein is CASSFRKGSYGYTF. In DNA form, the CDR3 reads TGTGCCAGCAGTTTTAGGAAGGGATCCTATGGCTACACCTTC.

In regard to this clone: The same CDR3 can be traced to other DNA sequences in this sample. The V call is TRBV5-1, the J call TRBJ2-5, with 10 bases that match TRBD2. Trimming cost V 1 base and J 5 bases; bases outside gene matches: 5. The germline CDR1 and CDR2 sequences are SGHRS and YFSETQ. The length of the CDR3 is 15 residues. The CDR3 DNA reads as TGCGCCAGCAGCTTGTTAGCGGGGGGCGGTGAGACCCAGTACTTC. Encoded protein: CASSLLAGGGETQYF. The full variable domain, with the rest looked up from reference TRBV5-1 and TRBJ2-5, is KAGVTQTPRYLIKTRGQQVTLSCSPISGHRSVSWYQQTPGQGLQFLFEYFSETQRNKGNFPGRFSGRQFSNSRSEMNVSTLELGDSALYLCASSLLAGGGETQYFGPGTRLLVL.

Only a few counts were recorded for this clone. Other DNA sequences in this sample translate to the same CDR3. The chain uses TRBV7-3 and TRBJ2-3, with a possible D match to TRBD2 (6 bases). Trimming took off 3 bases at V and 1 base at J, with 8 bases between the two ends. The germline V gene has CDR1 SGHTA and CDR2 FQGTGA. This CDR3 has 14 amino acids. CDR3: CASSLGLGTDTQYF. The CDR3 bases are TGTGCCAGCAGCTTGGGACTCGGCACAGATACGCAGTATTTT.

The chain has TRBV6-1 and TRBJ1-5; a possible D gene is TRBD1 (5 bases). Trimming removed 9 bases from V and 0 bases from J, with 12 bases in between. Per germline, CDR1 MNHNS and CDR2 SASEGT. This CDR3 region has 14 residues. The CDR3 bases are TGTGCCAGTGGGGGTTTCGATAGCAATCAGCCCCAGCATTTT. Translating it yields CASGGFDSNQPQHF.

Here the CDR3 reads CSVDGDSPSSYNEQFF. Written as DNA, the CDR3 is TGCAGCGTTGACGGGGACTCTCCGAGCTCCTACAATGAGCAGTTCTTC. The rearrangement joins TRBV29-1 to TRBJ2-1; D might be TRBD2 (6 bases). V lost 3 bases, J lost 0 bases, and 15 bases lay in between. CDR1 SQVTM and CDR2 ANQGSEA come from the germline V gene. The CDR3 loop spans 16 amino acids.

The rearrangement joins TRBV7-2 to TRBJ1-3; D not certain. This CDR3 contains 13 residues. Germline CDR1 and CDR2: SGHTA and FQGNSA. V was cut by 8 bases and J by 1 base, with 9 bases left in between. CDR3 residues: CASSRLSGNTIYF. The CDR3, as DNA: TGTGCCAGCTCGCGGTTATCTGGAAACACCATATATTTT.